This T cell receptor (beta chain) is drawn from a study of cytomegalovirus exposure and HLA in healthy donors. Study-wide findings and caveats: A list of around 160 TCR beta chains associated with cytomegalovirus was given. Equally common other TCR beta chains were less clonally expanded than HLA-associated ones, a later analysis found. A later analysis appeared to link common viral pathogens to several of the most significant clusters.

With respect to this clone: What it binds is unknown.

13 Jbeta primers and 60 Vbeta primers were used for the PCR. Per the original data handling: Unique TCR beta chains totaled some 78 million in a later count, with about 11 million of them shared. This table comes from immunoSEQ multiplex PCR, and its TCRdb copy is limited to in-frame clones, with some not included. For V, J and clone size, that table is used; D and trimming come from the DNA. This table holds about 300,000 clones, around 86% found once. The V segment lost 4 bases and the J segment 8 bases; nucleotides outside the gene matches: 9. The CDR3 is 15 amino acids. Germline-derived CDR1 and CDR2 are SEHNR and FQNEAQ (reference sequence).

The chain couples TRBV7-9 to TRBJ1-4; 8 bases fit TRBD1. Specimen: PBMCs. This sequence originates from a man between 35 and 55 years old in good health and CMV-seropositive. The CDR3 loop reads CASSYRQGLYEKLFF. In DNA form, the CDR3 reads TGTGCCAGCAGCTACCGACAGGGGCTTTACGAAAAACTGTTTTTT.